This is a list of T cell receptor beta chains from one sample in a study of blood T cell repertoires in COVID-19. The repertoire was sequenced with immunoSEQ multiplex PCR; TCRdb's copy has only in-frame clones and lacks some. The repertoire has 350,000 to 400,000 clones, almost 90% of them found once; the top ten carry around 7%. Sequencing used peripheral blood. These receptors all come from a man between 18 and 29 years old with active or convalescent COVID-19. Each CDR3 is given with its conserved first and last residue. The order of the fields is CDR3 DNA, CDR3 protein, D gene, J gene, clone size, V gene. A D gene is named only where the DNA matches it firmly. Size tells how often a clone was seen (once, few, many) or the class of an expanded clone, and some rows leave it out.

CDR3 DNA: TGTGCCAGCAGCCAAGAAGCCCGCCCCACGCCTAATTCACCCCTCCACTTT; CDR3 protein: CASSQEARPTPNSPLHF; D gene: .; J gene: TRBJ1-6; clone size: .; V gene: TRBV3-1/TRBV3-2
CDR3 DNA: TGTGCCAGCAGCGCCGGGGGGAGTATCTACGAGCAGTACTTC; CDR3 protein: CASSAGGSIYEQYF; D gene: TRBD2; J gene: TRBJ2-7; clone size: once; V gene: TRBV9
CDR3 DNA: TGTGCCAGCAGTTCGGTAGTAGGGGGTGGTGGCACTGAAGCTTTCTTT; CDR3 protein: CASSSVVGGGGTEAFF; D gene: .; J gene: TRBJ1-1; clone size: .; V gene: TRBV6-5
CDR3 DNA: TGTGCCAGCAGTTCACAGGGGGACCAGCCCCAGCATTTT; CDR3 protein: CASSSQGDQPQHF; D gene: TRBD1; J gene: TRBJ1-5; clone size: .; V gene: TRBV6-5
CDR3 DNA: TGTGCCAGCAGCTTGACAGGGCTACAAGAGACCCAGTACTTC; CDR3 protein: CASSLTGLQETQYF; D gene: TRBD1; J gene: TRBJ2-5; clone size: .; V gene: TRBV11-3
CDR3 DNA: TGTGCCAGCAGCGAACTCGGGACTAGCGGGATAGATACGCAGTATTTT; CDR3 protein: CASSELGTSGIDTQYF; D gene: TRBD2; J gene: TRBJ2-3; clone size: .; V gene: TRBV9
CDR3 DNA: TGTGCCAGCTCGGAGAATGAGCAGTTCTTC; CDR3 protein: CASSENEQFF; D gene: .; J gene: TRBJ2-1; clone size: few; V gene: TRBV18
CDR3 DNA: TGTGCCATCAGTGAGCTAGGCCTCTACGAGCAGTACTTC; CDR3 protein: CAISELGLYEQYF; D gene: .; J gene: TRBJ2-7; clone size: .; V gene: TRBV10-3
CDR3 DNA: TGTGCCAGCAGTCGTGTGACAGCTTACTCTGGCGATGGCTACACCTTC; CDR3 protein: CASSRVTAYSGDGYTF; D gene: .; J gene: TRBJ1-2; clone size: once; V gene: TRBV11-2
CDR3 DNA: TGTGCCACCAGTGACGGGGGGAGTGGAAATGAAAAACTGTTTTTT; CDR3 protein: CATSDGGSGNEKLFF; D gene: .; J gene: TRBJ1-4; clone size: .; V gene: TRBV24-1
CDR3 DNA: TGTGCCAGCAGCCCTTTATACGGAACTAATGAAAAACTGTTTTTT; CDR3 protein: CASSPLYGTNEKLFF; D gene: .; J gene: TRBJ1-4; clone size: .; V gene: TRBV7-2
CDR3 DNA: TGTGCCAGCGCGCGAATGAACACTGAAGCTTTCTTT; CDR3 protein: CASARMNTEAFF; D gene: .; J gene: TRBJ1-1; clone size: many; V gene: TRBV18
CDR3 DNA: TGTGCCAGCAGCTGGGGACTAGCGGGGGACAATGAGCAGTTCTTC; CDR3 protein: CASSWGLAGDNEQFF; D gene: TRBD2; J gene: TRBJ2-1; clone size: .; V gene: TRBV7-3
CDR3 DNA: TGTGCCAGCAGCTTGGACAGGGGGCACGAGCAGTACTTC; CDR3 protein: CASSLDRGHEQYF; D gene: TRBD1; J gene: TRBJ2-7; clone size: .; V gene: TRBV7-2
CDR3 DNA: TGTGCCAGTAGTCCAATACAGGGAACAAAGAACACTGAAGCTTTCTTT; CDR3 protein: CASSPIQGTKNTEAFF; D gene: .; J gene: TRBJ1-1; clone size: .; V gene: TRBV19
CDR3 DNA: TGTGCCAGCAGTGAACGAGGGTCGAATCAGCCCCAGCATTTT; CDR3 protein: CASSERGSNQPQHF; D gene: .; J gene: TRBJ1-5; clone size: .; V gene: TRBV28
CDR3 DNA: TGCGCCAGCAGCCCGGACAGGACGAACACTGAAGCTTTCTTT; CDR3 protein: CASSPDRTNTEAFF; D gene: TRBD1; J gene: TRBJ1-1; clone size: .; V gene: TRBV4-3
CDR3 DNA: TGTGCCAGCAGTTACCCGATACAAACTAATGAAAAACTGTTTTTT; CDR3 protein: CASSYPIQTNEKLFF; D gene: .; J gene: TRBJ1-4; clone size: .; V gene: TRBV6-6
CDR3 DNA: TGTGCCAGCAGCGTCCCAACCAACAGGGCCGGAGAGACCCAGTACTTC; CDR3 protein: CASSVPTNRAGETQYF; D gene: .; J gene: TRBJ2-5; clone size: .; V gene: TRBV9
CDR3 DNA: TGTGCCAGCAGCTTCATCGGGACAGGGGGATGGGAGCAGTTCTTC; CDR3 protein: CASSFIGTGGWEQFF; D gene: TRBD1; J gene: TRBJ2-1; clone size: once; V gene: TRBV7-3
CDR3 DNA: TGTGCCAGCAGCCAATACGGGACTATGGGACTTCCACGAGGGGTAGATACGCAGTATTTT; CDR3 protein: CASSQYGTMGLPRGVDTQYF; D gene: TRBD2; J gene: TRBJ2-3; clone size: .; V gene: TRBV6-6
CDR3 DNA: TGTGCCAGCTCATCCACAAATTCCTACGAGCAGTACTTC; CDR3 protein: CASSSTNSYEQYF; D gene: .; J gene: TRBJ2-7; clone size: .; V gene: TRBV18
CDR3 DNA: TGTGCCAGCAGGCTACAGATCCAAGAGACCCAGTACTTC; CDR3 protein: CASRLQIQETQYF; D gene: .; J gene: TRBJ2-5; clone size: .; V gene: TRBV7-2
CDR3 DNA: TGTGCCAGCAGTTTCCAGGTAGGCACTGAAGCTTTCTTT; CDR3 protein: CASSFQVGTEAFF; D gene: .; J gene: TRBJ1-1; clone size: .; V gene: TRBV28
CDR3 DNA: TGTGCCAGCAGCTCGATGGCCAGTGAAAAACTGTTTTTT; CDR3 protein: CASSSMASEKLFF; D gene: .; J gene: TRBJ1-4; clone size: .; V gene: TRBV28
CDR3 DNA: TGTGCCAGCGGAAAAAAGACAGGGTTCTTGTGGAACTATGGCTACACCTTC; CDR3 protein: CASGKKTGFLWNYGYTF; D gene: TRBD1; J gene: TRBJ1-2; clone size: .; V gene: TRBV28
CDR3 DNA: TGCGCCAGCAGATTAACAGGGCAAGAGACCCAGTACTTC; CDR3 protein: CASRLTGQETQYF; D gene: .; J gene: TRBJ2-5; clone size: few; V gene: TRBV5-1
CDR3 DNA: TGTGCCAGCAGCTCAGGGGTGGCCTATGGCTACACCTTC; CDR3 protein: CASSSGVAYGYTF; D gene: .; J gene: TRBJ1-2; clone size: .; V gene: TRBV14
CDR3 DNA: TGCGCCAGCAGCCAAAGGACTAGCTCCTACAATGAGCAGTTCTTC; CDR3 protein: CASSQRTSSYNEQFF; D gene: TRBD2; J gene: TRBJ2-1; clone size: once; V gene: TRBV4-3
CDR3 DNA: TGTGCCAGCAGTGACGGGGGACAGGCCTCGCCCCAGCATTTT; CDR3 protein: CASSDGGQASPQHF; D gene: TRBD1; J gene: TRBJ1-5; clone size: .; V gene: TRBV2
CDR3 DNA: TGTGCCAGCAGCCTGGACAGGGCGGGTTCACCCCTCCACTTT; CDR3 protein: CASSLDRAGSPLHF; D gene: TRBD1; J gene: TRBJ1-6; clone size: .; V gene: TRBV3-1/TRBV3-2
CDR3 DNA: TGTGCCAGCAGCTTAGGCACAGTACCCTCCTACAATGAGCAGTTCTTC; CDR3 protein: CASSLGTVPSYNEQFF; D gene: .; J gene: TRBJ2-1; clone size: .; V gene: TRBV7-9
CDR3 DNA: TGCAGCGTTGTTGGGGCGTTGGTGACCGAGCAGTACTTC; CDR3 protein: CSVVGALVTEQYF; D gene: .; J gene: TRBJ2-7; clone size: .; V gene: TRBV29-1
CDR3 DNA: TGTGCCAGCAGCTCGAGCCGAGAGGGTACGCAGTATTTT; CDR3 protein: CASSSSREGTQYF; D gene: .; J gene: TRBJ2-3; clone size: .; V gene: TRBV7-3
CDR3 DNA: TGTGCCAGCAGCGTACGGACAGGGGCTGGAAACACCATATATTTT; CDR3 protein: CASSVRTGAGNTIYF; D gene: TRBD1; J gene: TRBJ1-3; clone size: .; V gene: TRBV7-2
CDR3 DNA: TGTGCCAGCAGTTACGGGACAGGGGGTGAAAAACTGTTTTTT; CDR3 protein: CASSYGTGGEKLFF; D gene: TRBD1; J gene: TRBJ1-4; clone size: .; V gene: TRBV6-5